What follows is one T cell receptor beta chain and its context. Its antigen remains unknown. The sample belongs to a study of cytomegalovirus exposure and HLA in healthy donors. The study's findings and limits: Trimming of TCR beta V- and J-genes showed a link, identified in a later analysis, to a missense DCLRE1C variant.

With 60 Vbeta and 13 Jbeta primers, the PCR was carried out. TCRdb's copy holds only in-frame clones and misses some; the assay was immunoSEQ multiplex PCR. This table has 180,000 or so clones, 65% to 85% appearing once. Trimming removed 5 bases from V and 1 base from J, with 12 bases in between. CDR1 and CDR2 (germline): PRHDT, FYEKMQ (reference sequence). The CDR3 runs to 15 residues. The sequencing sample was made of PBMCs. This clonotype was obtained from a female donor in good health and CMV-seronegative. The rearrangement links TRBV13 to TRBJ1-3; D gene unclear. CDR3 residues: CASSGRGFSGNTIYF. In DNA form, the CDR3 reads TGTGCCAGCAGCGGCCGAGGGTTTTCTGGAAACACCATATATTTT.